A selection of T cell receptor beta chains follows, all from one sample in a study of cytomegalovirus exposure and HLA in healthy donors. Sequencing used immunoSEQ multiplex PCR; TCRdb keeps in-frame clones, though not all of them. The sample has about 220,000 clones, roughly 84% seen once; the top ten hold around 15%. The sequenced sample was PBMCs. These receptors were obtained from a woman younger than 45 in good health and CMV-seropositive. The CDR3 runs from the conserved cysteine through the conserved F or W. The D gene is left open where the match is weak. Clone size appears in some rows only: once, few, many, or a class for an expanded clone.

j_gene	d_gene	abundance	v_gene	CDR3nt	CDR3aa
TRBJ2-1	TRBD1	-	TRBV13	TGTGCCAGCAGCGTTTTGACAGGGGGCGCATTAAATGAGCAGTTCTTC	CASSVLTGGALNEQFF
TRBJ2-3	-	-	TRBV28	TGTGCCAGCAGTTTGGATCGGGAGAACACAGATACGCAGTATTTT	CASSLDRENTDTQYF
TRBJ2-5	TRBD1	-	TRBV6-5	TGTGCCAGCAGTTGGGACAGGGGGCGGGAGACCCAGTACTTC	CASSWDRGRETQYF
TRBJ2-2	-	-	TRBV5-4	TGTGCCAGCAGCTTGGGCGGAAACGCCGGGGAGCTGTTTTTT	CASSLGGNAGELFF
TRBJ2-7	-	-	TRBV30	TGTGCCTGGACCACACAGTACGAGCAGTACTTC	CAWTTQYEQYF
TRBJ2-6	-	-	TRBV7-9	TGTGCCAGCAGCTTAGGGAGGCTATTCGAGAGCTCTGGGGCCAACGTCCTGACTTTC	CASSLGRLFESSGANVLTF
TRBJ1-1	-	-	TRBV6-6	TGTGCCAGCAGTCCTTACCGGGGGAAGAACACTGAAGCTTTCTTT	CASSPYRGKNTEAFF
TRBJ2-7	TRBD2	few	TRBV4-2	TGTGCCAGCAGCCAAGGTCTAGCGGGAGTCACTTACGAGCAGTACTTC	CASSQGLAGVTYEQYF
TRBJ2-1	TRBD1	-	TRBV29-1	TGCAGCGTAAACAGGGGGCCGGCCGACTACAATGAGCAGTTCTTC	CSVNRGPADYNEQFF
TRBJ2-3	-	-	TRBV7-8	TGTGCCAGCAGCTTAGAACAGTCCGTCCTTGGGACGCAGTATTTT	CASSLEQSVLGTQYF
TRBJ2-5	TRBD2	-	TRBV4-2	TGTGCCAGCAGCCAAGACCCCTTTTCCAGGACTAGCGTGGAGACCCAGTACTTC	CASSQDPFSRTSVETQYF
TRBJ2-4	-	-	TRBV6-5	TGTGCCAGCAGTTCCGGAGTCGAAAACATTCAGTACTTC	CASSSGVENIQYF
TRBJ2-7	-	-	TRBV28	TGTGCCAGCAGTTTCATGCGCGAGCAGTACTTC	CASSFMREQYF
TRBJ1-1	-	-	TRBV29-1	TGCAGCGTTCGAGGGGTGCGGAACACTGAAGCTTTCTTT	CSVRGVRNTEAFF
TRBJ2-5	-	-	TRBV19	TGTGCCAGTAGTATTGGCTTGCGGGACTTGGAGACCCAGTACTTC	CASSIGLRDLETQYF
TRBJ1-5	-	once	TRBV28	TGTGCCAGCAGCCCGGACATTGTGGTGGGTCAGCCCCAGCATTTT	CASSPDIVVGQPQHF
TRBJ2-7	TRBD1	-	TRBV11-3	TGTGCCAGCAGCTTAGGGACAGGCAGCGAGCAGTACTTC	CASSLGTGSEQYF